The 10 T cell receptor beta chains given below trace back to one sample, sequenced in a study of T cell repertoires in cytomegalovirus infection. TCRdb passed the reads through MiXCR, listing each CDR3 protein once. The sample lists around 300,000 distinct CDR3 sequences, roughly 23% occurring once. The specimen was PBMCs. All receptors come from a human donor in good health (CMV status not recorded). Some clones in this sample may be carry-over from other donors' samples.

V usage is TRBV28 and J usage is TRBJ1-1, with D hard to call. The CDR3 contains 12 residues. CDR1 and CDR2 from the germline V gene are MDHEN and SYDVKM. V was shortened by 5 bases and J by 8 bases, with 12 bases between the two germline ends. Here the CDR3 reads CASSPLLQEAFF. DNA of the CDR3: TGTGCCAGCAGTCCCCTTCTTCAGGAAGCTTTCTTT.

V and J are TRBV4-1 and TRBJ1-1, with D tentatively TRBD1 (6 bases). The germline V and J ends were trimmed by 1 base and 7 bases, with 19 bases remaining between them. CDR3 size: 16 residues. CDR1 MGHRA and CDR2 YSYEKL come from the germline V gene. CDR3 loop: CASSQVGGRGIHEAFF. CDR3 DNA: TGCGCCAGCAGCCAAGTTGGGGGTAGGGGGATTCATGAAGCTTTCTTT.

This clonotype was recorded a few times. The chain joins TRBV20-1 to TRBJ2-1, with unresolved D. This CDR3 contains 12 residues. V was pared by 6 bases and J by 5 bases, with 11 bases between. Germline V gene lookup returns CDR1 DFQATT and CDR2 SNEGSKA (reference sequence). CDR3 region: CSAGRSDNEQFF. The CDR3 DNA sequence: TGCAGTGCCGGACGTTCTGACAATGAGCAGTTCTTC.

The chain has TRBV29-1 and TRBJ2-3, with D maybe TRBD1 (5 bases). CDR1 is SQVTM, CDR2 ANQGSEA, per germline. This CDR3 has 14 amino acids. V was cut by 0 bases and J by 1 base, with 8 bases left in between. Written as DNA, the CDR3 is TGCAGCGTTGAAGATCCCAGGGGCACAGATACGCAGTATTTT. Its protein is CSVEDPRGTDTQYF.

This clonotype has at least ten counts. J is TRBJ1-1 and V is TRBV28, with D tentatively TRBD1 (5 bases). Trimming took 6 bases from V and 5 from J, leaving 10 bases between them. Looked up from germline, CDR1 is MDHEN and CDR2 is SYDVKM. This CDR3 is built from 12 residues. The CDR3 sequence: CASRPQGTEAFF. CDR3 bases: TGTGCCAGCAGGCCTCAGGGAACTGAAGCTTTCTTT. Together with reference TRBV28 and TRBJ1-1, the CDR3 gives the full variable domain: DVKVTQSSRYLVKRTGEKVFLECVQDMDHENMFWYRQDPGLGLRLIYFSYDVKMKEKGDIPEGYSVSREKKERFSLILESASTNQTSMYLCASRPQGTEAFFGQGTRLTVV.

This clonotype was counted only a few times. The chain has TRBV2 and TRBJ2-7, with D unclear. V shed 1 base and J shed 3 bases, with 10 bases lying between them. Germline V gives CDR1 SNHLY, CDR2 FYNNEI. The CDR3 is 14 amino acids. This chain's CDR3 is CASSEGSENYEQYF. The DNA of the CDR3 is TGTGCCAGCAGTGAAGGAAGCGAGAACTACGAGCAGTACTTC.

The sample holds many counts of this clonotype. V and J are TRBV7-2 and TRBJ1-1, with TRBD1 identical over 11 bases. V lost 5 bases to trimming and J lost 10 bases; unmatched junction nucleotides: 9. The CDR3 extends over 14 amino acids. Looked up from germline, CDR1 is SGHTA and CDR2 is FQGNSA. The CDR3 DNA reads TGTGCCAGCAGCAGCCGGGACAGGGGGGGAGGAGCTTTCTTT. It specifies CASSSRDRGGGAFF.

The rearrangement joins TRBV6-8 to TRBJ2-2; perhaps TRBD2 as D (6 bases). The germline V gene has CDR1 MNHGY and CDR2 SAAAGT. The V end lost 4 bases, the J end lost 7 bases, and 16 bases lay between the germline ends. CDR3 length: 15 residues. This chain's CDR3 is CASSWTPTRDGELFF. The DNA of the CDR3 is TGTGCCAGCAGTTGGACACCGACTAGGGACGGGGAGCTGTTTTTT.

This clonotype was seen a handful of times. The chain employs TRBV20-1 and TRBJ2-5; D might be TRBD1 or TRBD2, each matching 6 bases. Germline-derived CDR1 and CDR2 are DFQATT and SNEGSKA (reference sequence). V was shortened by 0 bases and J by 5 bases, with 10 bases between the two germline ends. This CDR3 has 13 residues. CDR3 DNA sequence: TGCAGTGCTAGAGATCCGGGGGCCGAGACCCAGTACTTC. This translates into CSARDPGAETQYF.

This clonotype was recorded many times. The chain has TRBV7-3 and TRBJ2-3, with 8 bases matching TRBD2. The CDR3 has 14 residues. V trimming: 5 bases; J trimming: 6 bases; junction bases outside the gene matches: 7. The germline V gene has CDR1 SGHTA and CDR2 FQGTGA. The CDR3, as DNA: TGTGCCAGCAGCCCCTACGGGGGGGCTGATACGCAGTATTTT. This sequence encodes CASSPYGGADTQYF.